The rows below give T cell receptor beta chains drawn from one sample of a study of T-cell reconstitution after alpha-beta-depleted transplantation in children. One entry per CDR3 protein results from TCRdb running MiXCR on the PCR reads. This table has around 600,000 distinct CDR3 sequences, about 11% appearing once. The specimen was PBMCs from the stem cell graft donor, collected from the stem cell graft. These receptors all come from a human donor who donated a stem cell graft to a child with acute myeloid leukemia. Each CDR3 is given with its conserved first and last residue. The D gene is left open where the match is weak. Expanded clones are given a class, and other clones once, few, many or no size at all.

j_gene | abundance | d_gene | v_gene | CDR3nt | CDR3aa
TRBJ1-5 | many | . | TRBV4-3 | TGCGCCAGCAGCCAAGTTGCCGGGATGGATCAGCCCCAGCATTTT | CASSQVAGMDQPQHF
TRBJ1-1 | few | . | TRBV7-3 | TGTGCCAGCAGCTTACAGGGAACCCCCACTGAAGCTTTCTTT | CASSLQGTPTEAFF
TRBJ2-1 | few | TRBD2 | TRBV12-3/TRBV12-4 | TGTGCCAGCAGAGGGACTAGCGGGAGGAAGGTCAACTCCTACAATGAGCAGTTCTTC | CASRGTSGRKVNSYNEQFF
TRBJ2-1 | few | . | TRBV7-2 | TGTGCCAGCGGCGACAGGCCCAGCTCCTACAATGAGCAGTTCTTC | CASGDRPSSYNEQFF
TRBJ2-3 | . | . | TRBV10-3 | TGTGCCATCAGGACGCTGACAGGGAGCGGTAGCGGAACCGACCCTAGCACAGATACGCAGTATTTT | CAIRTLTGSGSGTDPSTDTQYF
TRBJ2-1 | few | . | TRBV25-1 | TGTGCCAGCAGTGAACAGGGCTACAATGAGCAGTTCTTC | CASSEQGYNEQFF
TRBJ1-1 | many | . | TRBV20-1 | TGCAGTGCCCGCGCAGGGGTCCTCCTTAACACTGAAGCTTTCTTT | CSARAGVLLNTEAFF
TRBJ1-5 | few | TRBD1 | TRBV28 | TGTGCCAGCAGTTCGTGGACAGGGTCAGGGGGAAATCAGCCCCAGCATTTT | CASSSWTGSGGNQPQHF
TRBJ2-6 | few | . | TRBV6-2/TRBV6-3 | TGTGCCAGCCGATCATGGGCTGGGGCCAACGTCCTGACTTTC | CASRSWAGANVLTF
TRBJ2-7 | few | TRBD1 | TRBV30 | TGTGCCTGGAGTGTCGGACAGGGGGCTAAGGAGCAGTACTTC | CAWSVGQGAKEQYF
TRBJ2-7 | few | . | TRBV29-1 | TGCAGCGTTGGGGCAGGGGCCTACGAGCAGTACTTC | CSVGAGAYEQYF
TRBJ1-2 | few | . | TRBV2 | TGTGCCAGCAGTGAAAGGACCCTAGGCTACACCTTC | CASSERTLGYTF
TRBJ2-5 | few | TRBD2 | TRBV9 | TGTGCCAGCAGCGTACTAGCGGGACTCTTCCAAGAGACCCAGTACTTC | CASSVLAGLFQETQYF
TRBJ2-2 | many | TRBD2 | TRBV29-1 | TGCAGCGTTGCCGGACTAGCGGGAGGAGGGGCCGGGGAGCTGTTTTTT | CSVAGLAGGGAGELFF
TRBJ2-5 | . | TRBD2 | TRBV4-2 | TGTGCCAGCAGCCTAACGATTAGACTAGCGGGAGACCAGGAGACCCAGTACTTC | CASSLTIRLAGDQETQYF
TRBJ2-3 | few | . | TRBV10-3 | TGTGCCACCTTGGAGGCAAGCACAGATACGCAGTATTTT | CATLEASTDTQYF
TRBJ2-6 | . | . | TRBV6-2/TRBV6-3 | TGTGCCAGCAGTTACCCCACGTGGGGTGTCGACTCTGGGGCCAACGTCCTGACTTTC | CASSYPTWGVDSGANVLTF
TRBJ1-4 | many | . | TRBV19 | TGTGCCAGTAGTATCCGCCCGACAGCAACTAATGAAAAACTGTTTTTT | CASSIRPTATNEKLFF
TRBJ2-3 | . | . | TRBV7-2 | TGTGCCAGCAGCTTCTTAGGAGAAGATACGCAGTATTTT | CASSFLGEDTQYF
TRBJ2-3 | . | TRBD1 | TRBV20-1 | TGCAGTGCTAGGGATGGACAGGGGGGGACAGATACGCAGTATTTT | CSARDGQGGTDTQYF
TRBJ2-7 | few | TRBD2 | TRBV7-2 | TGTGCCAGCAGCTTAGATGTGGGACTAGCGGACTTC | CASSLDVGLADF
TRBJ1-5 | . | TRBD1 | TRBV4-3 | TGCGCCAGCAGCCCGAGACCGCCGGGACAGGGAACCATCCAGCCCCAGCATTTT | CASSPRPPGQGTIQPQHF
TRBJ2-1 | . | . | TRBV27 | TGTGCCAGCAGTTTATCGTGGGGAGGGGGAAGCTCCTACAATGAGCAGTTCTTC | CASSLSWGGGSSYNEQFF
TRBJ2-7 | many | . | TRBV28 | TGTGCCAGCAGCGAAAGGGGGACCCTGGCCTACGAGCAGTACTTC | CASSERGTLAYEQYF
TRBJ2-1 | . | . | TRBV15 | TGTGCCACCAGCATGCCGGCAGGGGCCTACCATGAGCAGTTCTTC | CATSMPAGAYHEQFF
TRBJ2-3 | few | . | TRBV20-1 | TGCAGTGCTAGAGTTGCCGGCCCAGATACGCAGTATTTT | CSARVAGPDTQYF
TRBJ2-7 | many | TRBD2 | TRBV6-2/TRBV6-3 | TGTGCCAGCACCTTAGCGGGAGACTACTACGAGCAGTACTTC | CASTLAGDYYEQYF
TRBJ2-7 | . | . | TRBV20-1 | TGCAGTGCTAGAGACCACCAGCTGGAAGGCTACGAGCAGTACTTC | CSARDHQLEGYEQYF
TRBJ1-6 | . | TRBD1 | TRBV12-3/TRBV12-4 | TGTGCCAGCAAACAGGGGTCCTTCTCCTATAATTCACCCCTCCACTTT | CASKQGSFSYNSPLHF
TRBJ2-6 | few | . | TRBV6-2/TRBV6-3 | TGTGCCAGCAGTGACTACTCTGGGGCCAACGTCCTGACTTTC | CASSDYSGANVLTF
TRBJ1-5 | many | TRBD1 | TRBV27 | TGTGCCAGCAGAGCGACAGGGCTTGGGCCCCAGCATTTT | CASRATGLGPQHF
TRBJ2-3 | . | TRBD2 | TRBV4-2 | TGTGCCAGCAGCCAAGAAGGGACTAGCGGGGGCACAGATACGCAGTATTTT | CASSQEGTSGGTDTQYF
TRBJ2-7 | . | . | TRBV30 | TGTGCCTGGAGGCCACAGGAGGTCTCCTACGAGCAGTACTTC | CAWRPQEVSYEQYF
TRBJ2-1 | many | . | TRBV2 | TGTGCCAGCAGTGGGGATAATTGGGAGCAGTTCTTC | CASSGDNWEQFF
TRBJ2-3 | many | TRBD2 | TRBV11-2 | TGTGCCAGCAGCTCCCATCCCGAGCGGGGGTCTAGCACAGATACGCAGTATTTT | CASSSHPERGSSTDTQYF
TRBJ2-2 | few | . | TRBV4-2 | TGTGCCAGCAGCCAAGTGGGTCAGTACACCGGGGAGCTGTTTTTT | CASSQVGQYTGELFF
TRBJ1-1 | . | . | TRBV5-1 | TGCGCCAGCAGCCTCGGTTTGGTGGGGAACACTGAAGCTTTCTTT | CASSLGLVGNTEAFF
TRBJ2-7 | many | TRBD2 | TRBV20-1 | TGCAGTGCTAGTGACCGACTAGCGGGCACTTACGAGCAGTACTTC | CSASDRLAGTYEQYF
TRBJ1-2 | once | . | TRBV5-1 | TGCGCCAGCGTCCCGGGCGACCTAAGTTCCACTAACTATGGCTACACCTTC | CASVPGDLSSTNYGYTF
TRBJ2-7 | . | . | TRBV20-1 | TGCAGTGCTAGACCCGGGACTGCCCCCTACGAGCAGTACTTC | CSARPGTAPYEQYF
TRBJ2-7 | many | . | TRBV12-3/TRBV12-4 | TGTGCCAGCAGTTTCCCGGGCGAGCAGTACTTC | CASSFPGEQYF
TRBJ2-3 | few | . | TRBV7-3 | TGTGCCAGCAGCCCCCAGGGTTGGCGGGCTACCACAGATACGCAGTATTTT | CASSPQGWRATTDTQYF
TRBJ2-2 | many | . | TRBV7-8 | TGTGCCAGCAGCTTAAAGGGGGCGGGGTCGCCAACCGGGGAGCTGTTTTTT | CASSLKGAGSPTGELFF
TRBJ1-5 | . | . | TRBV20-1 | TGCAGTGCTCTACTTCAGACGACCAGCAATCAGCCCCAGCATTTT | CSALLQTTSNQPQHF
TRBJ2-5 | . | TRBD2 | TRBV29-1 | TGCAGCCTAATCGGAACTAGCGCTCAAGAGACCCAGTACTTC | CSLIGTSAQETQYF